This TCR beta chain was retrieved from a study of blood T cells in healthy people across ages. The overall study: There was about one barcoded beta molecule captured by template switching per two T cells. Whole-study findings and limits: Estimates of diversity drawn from one million T cells were considered underestimates. Diversity was higher, and naive CD4+ cells more numerous, in long-lived donors than in aged donors.

PCR was performed a second time for about 6 to 11 cycles using a sample-barcoded 5' primer and a J-beta primer mix. TCRdb called the 5' RACE reads again in MiXCR, with one record for every CDR3 protein. The sample has roughly 680,000 distinct CDR3 sequences, around 45% seen once. Germline values: CDR1 MDHEN, CDR2 SYDVKM. This CDR3 is 13 amino acids long. The ends were cut back, 9 bases at V and 1 base at J, with 13 bases in the middle. Concerning this clonotype: What it recognizes is unknown.

This clonotype originated in a woman aged 55-70 years in good health. Sequenced: blood. This chain connects TRBV28 to TRBJ2-7; D gene unclear. CDR3: CASKLDKSYEQYF. Here the CDR3 DNA reads TGTGCCAGTAAACTCGACAAGTCCTACGAGCAGTACTTC.